The sequence of this T cell receptor beta chain was determined in a study of blood T cell repertoires in COVID-19. Membership in each cohort depended on participant-reported clinical history. The protocol was immunoSEQ multiplex PCR, while the TCRdb copy is restricted to in-frame clones and leaves out a portion. The sample lists some 180,000 clones; 84% were seen once. The CDR3 loop spans 18 amino acids. Per germline, CDR1 GTSNPN and CDR2 SVGIG (reference sequence). Trimming pared 3 bases from V and 1 base from J, leaving 22 bases between. The chain employs TRBV30 and TRBJ1-5; the D gene is possibly TRBD1 (5 bases). The source is a woman aged 25 to 39 who had been exposed to COVID-19. Sequences were obtained from PBMCs or T cells enriched from blood (not recorded which). The CDR3 DNA is TGTGCCTGGAGGGGGGGAGGAGTTTGGGGTTTAAGCAATCAGCCCCAGCATTTT. Translating it yields CAWRGGGVWGLSNQPQHF. Full variable domain (rest looked up from reference TRBV30 and TRBJ1-5): SQTIHQWPATLVQPVGSPLSLECTVEGTSNPNLYWYRQAAGRGLQLLFYSVGIGQISSEVPQNLSASRPQDRQFILSSKKLLLSDSGFYLCAWRGGGVWGLSNQPQHFGDGTRLSIL.